This T cell receptor beta chain was identified in a study of blood T cell repertoires in COVID-19. V lost 8 bases and J 7 bases, leaving 21 bases between the germline ends. Germline CDR1 is MDHEN and CDR2 is SYDVKM. CDR3 length: 15 amino acids. Generated by immunoSEQ multiplex PCR, the TCRdb table keeps only in-frame clones and is missing some. Of about 210,000 clones listed, 70% to 90% are singletons. The sequence derives from a woman aged 80 or over with acute or convalescent COVID-19. The specimen was peripheral blood. This sequence joins TRBV28 and TRBJ1-5; D is possibly TRBD1 (6 bases). The CDR3 DNA is TGTGCCAGCCAGAGGGCCGGACTTGGGGGCCAGCCCCAGCATTTT. Its translation is CASQRAGLGGQPQHF.